This T cell receptor beta chain was sequenced during a study of blood T cell repertoires in COVID-19. Profiled with immunoSEQ multiplex PCR; TCRdb holds only in-frame clones, not every one. Seen here are over 200,000 clones, about 83% observed once, and the top ten hold 6.5% to 9%. This sequence originates from a woman aged 50 to 60 with active or convalescent COVID-19. Sequencing input: peripheral blood.

The CDR3 loop is CASRLQGANSPLHF. For the CDR3, the DNA is TGTGCCAGCAGGCTACAGGGGGCGAATTCACCCCTCCACTTT. The chain joins TRBV6-5 to TRBJ1-6; 9 positions agree with TRBD1. The CDR3 has 14 amino acids. Germline CDR1 reads MNHEY; CDR2 reads SVGAGI. With 6 bases clipped from V and 7 bases from J, the junction kept 4 bases outside the gene matches.